In this sample, the clone carrying this T cell receptor (beta chain) turned up a few times. Genomic DNA extracted from bulk tumor tissue served as template. A total of 550 to 650 ng was used per sample. Surgery yielded several widely spaced biopsies per primary tumor. Curative surgery was undertaken by patients, who had untreated, newly diagnosed non-small cell lung cancer. Per germline, CDR1 MNHEY and CDR2 SMNVEV (reference sequence). This CDR3 contains 15 residues. V lost 7 bases to trimming and J lost 2 bases; unmatched junction nucleotides: 8. The record originates from a study of immune heterogeneity within non-small cell lung tumors. It was a multiplex PCR that amplified TCR beta CDR3, with 32 V and 13 J primers. TCRdb reprocessed the multiplex PCR reads with MiXCR, giving one entry per CDR3 protein. The sample yields under 35,000 distinct CDR3 sequences, approximately 30% seen once.

Sequencing input: lung tumor tissue. The clonotype was recovered from a man in his forties with non-small cell lung cancer. The V call is TRBV27, the J call TRBJ2-3, with 8 bases identical to TRBD1. The CDR3 loop reads CASTYRGSYTDTQYF. In DNA, the CDR3 is TGTGCCAGCACCTACAGGGGGAGCTACACAGATACGCAGTATTTT.